Here is one T cell receptor beta chain with its context. Extraction of RNA preceded its reverse transcription into cDNA, which served as the sequencing template. The method was immunoSEQ multiplex PCR; TCRdb's version includes in-frame clones alone and lacks a portion of them. The sample consists of 200,000 or so clones, around three fifths of them appearing once. V lost 3 bases to trimming and J lost 4 bases, with 21 bases between them. The CDR3 runs 17 residues. Looked up from germline, CDR1 is SQVTM and CDR2 is ANQGSEA. Both peripheral blood and punch biopsies of lesional scalp skin were obtained from patients who had alopecia areata. From PBMCs, CD4+ and CD8+ T cells were sorted. This sample was included in a study of CD8+ T cells in alopecia areata. The wider study: Treated patients were given oral tofacitinib, which was dosed at 5 to 10 mg twice daily. A 6-month period off drug followed tofacitinib, which lasted 6 to 18 months.

This specimen consisted of CD4+ T cells sorted from blood, obtained at week 0. This receptor was obtained from a human donor with alopecia areata. The J gene is TRBJ2-2, the V gene TRBV29-1; D may be TRBD1 or TRBD2 (5 bases each). CDR3 protein: CSVDEQGARERTGELFF. CDR3 coding DNA: TGCAGCGTTGATGAGCAGGGAGCTAGAGAACGCACCGGGGAGCTGTTTTTT.